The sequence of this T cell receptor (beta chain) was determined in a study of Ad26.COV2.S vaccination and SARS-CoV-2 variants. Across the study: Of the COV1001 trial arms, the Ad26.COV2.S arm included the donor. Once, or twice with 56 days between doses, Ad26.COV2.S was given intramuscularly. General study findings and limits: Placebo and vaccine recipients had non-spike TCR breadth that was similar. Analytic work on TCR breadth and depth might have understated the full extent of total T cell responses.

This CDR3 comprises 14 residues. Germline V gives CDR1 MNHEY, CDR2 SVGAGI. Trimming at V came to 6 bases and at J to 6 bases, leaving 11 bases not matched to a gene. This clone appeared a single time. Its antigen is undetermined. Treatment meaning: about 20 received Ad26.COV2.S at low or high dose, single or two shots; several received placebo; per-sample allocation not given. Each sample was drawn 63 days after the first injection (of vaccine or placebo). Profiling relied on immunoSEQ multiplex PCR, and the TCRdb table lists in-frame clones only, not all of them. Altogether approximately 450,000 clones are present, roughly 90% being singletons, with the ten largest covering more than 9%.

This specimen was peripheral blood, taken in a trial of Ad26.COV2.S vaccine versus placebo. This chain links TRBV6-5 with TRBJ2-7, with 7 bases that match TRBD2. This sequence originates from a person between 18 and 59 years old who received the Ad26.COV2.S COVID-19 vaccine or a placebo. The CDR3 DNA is TGTGCCAGCAGCAACATTCGCGGGAGTGTCGAGCAGTACTTC. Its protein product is CASSNIRGSVEQYF.